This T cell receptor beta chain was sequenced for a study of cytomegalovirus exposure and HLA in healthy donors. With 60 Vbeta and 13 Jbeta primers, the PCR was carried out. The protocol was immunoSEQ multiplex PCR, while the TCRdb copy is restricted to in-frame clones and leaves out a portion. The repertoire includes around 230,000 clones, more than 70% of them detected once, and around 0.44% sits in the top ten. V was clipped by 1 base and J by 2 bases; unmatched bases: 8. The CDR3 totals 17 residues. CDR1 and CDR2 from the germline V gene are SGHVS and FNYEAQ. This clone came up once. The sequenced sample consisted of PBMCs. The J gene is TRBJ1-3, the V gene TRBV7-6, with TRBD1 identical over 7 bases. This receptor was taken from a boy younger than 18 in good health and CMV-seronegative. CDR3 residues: CASSLGQGYKTGNTIYF. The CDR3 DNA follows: TGTGCCAGCAGCTTAGGACAGGGATATAAAACTGGAAACACCATATATTTT.